The present entry profiles one T cell receptor (beta chain) with its context. Its matching antigen is unknown. The CDR3 has 12 amino acids. CDR1 and CDR2 (germline): ENHRY, SYGVKD. cDNA encoding TCR beta was synthesized via 5'RACE template switching incorporating UMIs. No DNA is given; TCRdb re-called the 5' RACE reads and lists each CDR3 protein once. The specimen's table records approximately 380,000 distinct CDR3 sequences. The source of the sample is a study of T cells expressing NK-cell markers. Findings of the study overall: Also leading the CD3+CD56-NKG2C+ fraction in a few donors were these clonotypes. Dominant NKG2C+ clonotypes in five to seven donors made up roughly 1.0-7.0% of CD8+ T cells.

Source material: blood T cells: a sorted CD56 or NKG2C T cell subset, CD4+ or CD8+ T cells, or bulk PBMC T cells (not recorded which). The chain joins TRBV10-3 to TRBJ1-1. The TCR was taken from a man between 18 and 69 years old in good health. CDR3 sequence reads: CAISVRDGEAFF.